This section outlines one T cell receptor beta chain sequence together with its context. This entry is derived from a study of shared clonotypes between healthy human individuals. Sequenced by immunoSEQ multiplex PCR; TCRdb stores in-frame clones only, minus some. The sample records about 1.9 million clones, 93% being singletons. Positive CCR7 selection of CD45RO-negative cells yielded the naive CD8 cells, and terminally differentiated effector memory CD45RA+ cells were excluded. Trimming shortened V by 4 bases and J by 8 bases, and 12 bases separated the two germline ends. The germline V gene encodes CDR1 LNHNV and CDR2 YYDKDF (reference sequence). This CDR3 region has 13 residues.

This receptor was taken from a man aged 18 to 29 in good health. Some clones in this sample may be carry-over from other donors' samples. The chain joins TRBV15 to TRBJ2-1, with a tentative D call TRBD1 (7 bases). Sequenced input: naive CD8+ T cells from PBMCs. CDR3 sequence: CATSTQGGYEQFF. The CDR3 nucleotides read TGTGCCACCAGCACCCAGGGGGGCTATGAGCAGTTCTTC.